The 22 T cell receptor beta chains below were found in one sample sequenced in a study of shared clonotypes between healthy human individuals. Sequencing was performed with immunoSEQ multiplex PCR; in TCRdb, only in-frame clones are kept and a portion is missing. The sample yields about 710,000 clones, roughly 72% seen once. The sequencing sample was made of memory CD4+ T cells sorted from blood. Described subset: CD45RA-negative fraction. Source of these receptors: a woman aged 25 to 39 in good health.

This clone has a handful of counts. This chain links TRBV28 with TRBJ1-2, with D possibly matching TRBD1 (5 bases). The CDR3 consists of 15 residues. Trimming removed 6 bases from V and 7 bases from J, with 21 bases in between. Germline V gives CDR1 MDHEN, CDR2 SYDVKM. The CDR3 nucleotides read TGTGCCAGCAGGCGAACCTCCGGGACGGTCCTTGGCTACACCTTC. The encoded protein is CASRRTSGTVLGYTF.

The chain recombines TRBV5-1 with TRBJ1-3; D remains ambiguous. The CDR3 consists of 16 residues. Germline V gives CDR1 SGHRS, CDR2 YFSETQ. Trimming removed 1 base from V and 0 bases from J, with 11 bases in between. CDR3 region: CASSLTQAGSGNTIYF. In nucleotides, the CDR3 is TGCGCCAGCAGCTTGACGCAGGCAGGCTCTGGAAACACCATATATTTT.

The V and J genes are TRBV2 and TRBJ2-7, with D uncertain. Trimming left V 3 bases short and J 3 bases short, with 6 bases between. CDR1 and CDR2 from the germline V gene are SNHLY and FYNNEI. The CDR3 has 12 residues. The CDR3 DNA sequence: TGTGCCAGCAGTGACGAGAGCTACGAGCAGTACTTC. This codes for CASSDESYEQYF.

The chain couples TRBV6-6 to TRBJ1-2, with D possibly being TRBD1 (5 bases). This CDR3 comprises 14 residues. Looked up from germline, CDR1 is MNHNY and CDR2 is SVGAGI (reference sequence). V shed 0 bases and J shed 6 bases, with 11 bases lying between them. CDR3 DNA sequence: TGTGCCAGCAGTTACTCGACGACAGTAAATGGCTACACCTTC. It yields the protein CASSYSTTVNGYTF.

The rearrangement uses TRBV5-4 and TRBJ1-6; D may be TRBD1 (5 bases). The V end was cut by 0 bases, the J end by 7 bases, with 5 bases between. This CDR3 spans 13 amino acids. Germline V lookup: CDR1 SGHNT, CDR2 YYREEE (reference sequence). For the CDR3, the DNA is TGTGCCAGCAGCTTGGGGGGGAATTCACCCCTCCACTTT. This sequence encodes CASSLGGNSPLHF. The entire variable domain, with the rest obtained from reference TRBV5-4 and TRBJ1-6, is as follows: ETGVTQSPTHLIKTRGQQVTLRCSSQSGHNTVSWYQQALGQGPQFIFQYYREEENGRGNFPPRFSGLQFPNYSSELNVNALELDDSALYLCASSLGGNSPLHFGNGTRLTVT.

A few counts support this clone. The CDR3, as DNA: TGTGCCAGCAGCCCCCGGCGGACAGGGGTTGGGGCTGAAGCTTTCTTT. Translated, it gives CASSPRRTGVGAEAFF. V usage is TRBV9 and J usage is TRBJ1-1, with 9 bases matching TRBD1. Germline V gene data show CDR1 as SGDLS and CDR2 as YYNGEE. The CDR3 sequence is 16 residues long. With V trimmed by 4 bases and J by 6 bases, 13 bases remained unmatched.

V usage is TRBV4-1 and J usage is TRBJ2-7, with 7 bases fitting TRBD2. With V trimmed by 1 base and J by 7 bases, 10 bases remained unmatched. The germline gives CDR1 MGHRA, CDR2 YSYEKL. The length of the CDR3 is 15 residues. The CDR3 protein is CASSQGLALRGEQYF. The CDR3 nucleotides read TGCGCCAGCAGCCAAGGGTTAGCGTTGCGGGGGGAGCAGTACTTC.

V gene TRBV11-2 combines with J gene TRBJ2-1, with 11 bases fitting TRBD2. Losses at the gene ends were 2 bases for V and 6 bases for J; bases not matched to a gene: 3. CDR3 length: 15 residues. Per the germline V gene, CDR1 is SGHAT and CDR2 is FQNNGV. The CDR3 DNA is TGTGCCAGCAGCTTAATTCTAGCGGGAGGCAATGAGCAGTTCTTC. It encodes CASSLILAGGNEQFF.

The chain recombines TRBV4-1 with TRBJ2-5; 8 positions agree with TRBD2. The CDR3 extends over 18 amino acids. Germline lookup yields CDR1 MGHRA and CDR2 YSYEKL. Germline trimming cut 4 bases from V and 0 bases from J; bases unmatched to any gene: 13. CDR3 amino acids: CASSRTGTSLWYQETQYF. The CDR3 bases are TGCGCCAGCAGCCGCACCGGGACTAGTCTTTGGTACCAAGAGACCCAGTACTTC.

V is TRBV5-1 and J is TRBJ2-5, with D maybe TRBD2 (6 bases). The CDR3 covers 14 residues. The V end lost 4 bases, the J end lost 3 bases, and 13 bases lay between the germline ends. The V gene's germline CDR1 is SGHRS and CDR2 YFSETQ. The CDR3 is CASSPGAAEETQYF. In DNA, the CDR3 is TGCGCCAGCAGCCCGGGAGCCGCGGAAGAGACCCAGTACTTC.

The J gene is TRBJ2-1, the V gene TRBV27, with 13 positions matching TRBD2. CDR3 length equals 14 residues. Germline-derived CDR1 and CDR2 are MNHEY and SMNVEV (reference sequence). V was pared by 8 bases and J by 4 bases, with 2 bases of the junction left unmatched. CDR3 in amino acids: CASQGLAGYNEQFF. The CDR3 DNA is TGTGCCAGCCAGGGACTAGCGGGATACAATGAGCAGTTCTTC.

The V gene is TRBV20-1, the J gene TRBJ2-5; no firm D call. V gave up 6 bases and J gave up 7 bases, with 9 bases separating them. Germline CDR1 is DFQATT and CDR2 is SNEGSKA (reference sequence). CDR3 size: 10 residues. In DNA, the CDR3 is TGCAGTGCGGGTGTTGGGACCCAGTACTTC. Amino acid sequence: CSAGVGTQYF.

The chain is built from TRBV9 and TRBJ2-7; 8 bases line up with TRBD2. Germline trimming cut 3 bases from V and 6 bases from J; bases unmatched to any gene: 17. The V gene's germline CDR1 is SGDLS and CDR2 YYNGEE. The CDR3 runs to 17 residues. The CDR3 loop is CASSAGRAGTSQGEQYF. As DNA, the CDR3 is TGTGCCAGCAGCGCCGGCCGAGCCGGGACTAGTCAGGGCGAGCAGTACTTC.

This sequence joins TRBV10-2 and TRBJ2-1; TRBD2 is a possible D gene (6 bases). Trimming removed 6 bases from V and 8 bases from J, with 17 bases in between. The CDR3 has 14 amino acids. CDR1 is WSHSY, CDR2 SAAADI, per germline. For the CDR3, the DNA is TGCGCCAGCAGGGACCGGCTGACTAGTCATGAGCAGTTCTTC. It translates to CASRDRLTSHEQFF.

This clone was found once. V usage is TRBV25-1 and J usage is TRBJ2-7; D may correspond to TRBD1 or TRBD2 (5 bases each). V lost 4 bases and J lost 0, with 13 bases in between. The CDR3 is 15 residues long. Germline V gives CDR1 MGHDK, CDR2 SYGVNS. CDR3 sequence (DNA): TGTGCCAGCAGTGCCCCGACGGGGCACTCCTACGAGCAGTACTTC. The encoded protein is CASSAPTGHSYEQYF.

The chain has TRBV11-2 and TRBJ1-1, with TRBD1 matching over 7 bases. Trimming took 5 bases from V and 5 from J; bases not matched to a gene: 8. This CDR3 contains 14 residues. Germline CDR1 is SGHAT and CDR2 is FQNNGV. CDR3 sequence reads: CASSRRTGRTEAFF. Written as DNA, the CDR3 is TGTGCCAGCAGCAGAAGGACAGGACGGACTGAAGCTTTCTTT. The whole variable domain, filled in from reference TRBV11-2 and TRBJ1-1, reads EAGVAQSPRYKIIEKRQSVAFWCNPISGHATLYWYQQILGQGPKLLIQFQNNGVVDDSQLPKDRFSAERLKGVDSTLKIQPAKLEDSAVYLCASSRRTGRTEAFFGQGTRLTVV.

This clone has only a few counts. The CDR3 nucleotides are TGTGCCAGCGACCTCGGGGGTGACTCTGGAAACACCATATATTTT. It translates to CASDLGGDSGNTIYF. The V call is TRBV6-6, the J call TRBJ1-3; TRBD1 might be the D (5 bases). Trimming cost V 8 bases and J 0 bases, with 14 bases left between them. There are 15 residues in the CDR3. Germline lookup yields CDR1 MNHNY and CDR2 SVGAGI (reference sequence).

This clone was counted once. Within the sample, other DNA sequences also encode this same CDR3. The chain combines TRBV2 with TRBJ1-1; D is unresolved. CDR1 SNHLY and CDR2 FYNNEI come from the germline V gene. V dropped 6 bases and J dropped 5 bases, with 10 bases sitting between them. The CDR3 has 12 amino acids. The CDR3 region has the DNA TGTGCCAGCAGGGGTAGAGGTACTGAAGCTTTCTTT. Its protein product is CASRGRGTEAFF.

The gene calls are TRBV27 and TRBJ2-5; possible D gene TRBD2, 6 bases. Deletions cut 4 bases from V and 5 bases from J, with 17 bases between. The CDR3 has 15 amino acids. Germline V gene sequence: CDR1 MNHEY, CDR2 SMNVEV (reference sequence). The CDR3, as DNA: TGTGCCAGCAGTTGGAGTCGGGGGAGCGGGGAGACCCAGTACTTC. Translating gives CASSWSRGSGETQYF.

This clone was found many times. This rearrangement joins TRBV10-1 to TRBJ2-2; D may be TRBD1 or TRBD2 (6 bases each). Per the germline V gene, CDR1 is WNHNN and CDR2 is SYGVQD (reference sequence). This CDR3 comprises 13 residues. Trimming removed 3 bases at V and 7 bases at J, with 9 bases between. CDR3 DNA sequence: TGCGCCAGCAGTGACGGGGGCCTCGGGGAGCTGTTTTTT. Residues: CASSDGGLGELFF.

This clone was seen at least ten times. The same CDR3 is also encoded by other DNA sequences in this sample. V usage is TRBV30 and J usage is TRBJ1-1; D is ambiguous. The CDR3 is made up of 13 amino acids. Deletions cut 2 bases from V and 0 bases from J, with 7 bases between. CDR1 is GTSNPN and CDR2 is SVGIG in the germline V gene (reference sequence). CDR3 in DNA: TGTGCCTGGAGTTTAGGTGTGAACACTGAAGCTTTCTTT. This encodes CAWSLGVNTEAFF. Filled out from reference TRBV30 and TRBJ1-1, the complete variable domain reads SQTIHQWPATLVQPVGSPLSLECTVEGTSNPNLYWYRQAAGRGLQLLFYSVGIGQISSEVPQNLSASRPQDRQFILSSKKLLLSDSGFYLCAWSLGVNTEAFFGQGTRLTVV.

The chain employs TRBV21-1 and TRBJ2-7; the D call of TRBD1 is as the table states it, not checked on the DNA. TRBV21-1 is reported as a pseudogene. The CDR3 sequence is 16 residues long. The CDR3 loop is CASSKESTGVSYEQYF. In nucleotides, the CDR3 is TGTGCCAGCAGCAAAGAATCTACAGGGGTTTCCTACGAGCAGTACTTC.